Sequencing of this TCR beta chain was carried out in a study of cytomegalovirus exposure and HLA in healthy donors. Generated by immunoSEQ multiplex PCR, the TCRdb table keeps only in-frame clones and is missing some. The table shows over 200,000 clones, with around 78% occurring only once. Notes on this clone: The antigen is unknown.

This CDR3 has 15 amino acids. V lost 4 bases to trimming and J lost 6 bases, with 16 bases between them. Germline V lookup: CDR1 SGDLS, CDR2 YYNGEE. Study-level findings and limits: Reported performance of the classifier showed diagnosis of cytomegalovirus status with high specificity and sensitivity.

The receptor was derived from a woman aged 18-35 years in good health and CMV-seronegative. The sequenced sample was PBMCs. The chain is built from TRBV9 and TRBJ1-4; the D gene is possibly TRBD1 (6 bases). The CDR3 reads CASSPPGGGHEKLFF. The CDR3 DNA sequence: TGTGCCAGCAGCCCCCCGGGAGGGGGACATGAAAAACTGTTTTTT.